What follows describes a single T cell receptor beta chain. The sample holds many counts of this clonotype. What this receptor recognizes is not known. No base quality values were provided; no much bigger clone lies one nucleotide off. This entry comes from a study of T cells in Graves' hyperthyroidism and ophthalmopathy (dated by TCRdb to between 2017 and 2020). The study in broad terms: Peripheral blood samples were taken at the time of initial diagnosis, prior to any treatment. In addition, the study compared T-cell repertoires in thyroid tissue and in blood from a handful of Graves' hyperthyroidism patients. After sampling, hyperthyroidism patients received methimazole starting at 30 mg daily, and ophthalmopathy patients received high-dose intravenous methylprednisolone. TCR Vbeta CDR3 sequencing of 140 or so peripheral blood samples (under 45 ophthalmopathy, approximately 80 hyperthyroidism and 17 progressor patients) is reported in the paper. The approximately 98 discovery patients were randomly divided into training and test sets at a 7:3 ratio. To identify distinguishing TCR V-J signatures, a discovery cohort of around 100 patients was used, comprising 43 with Graves' ophthalmopathy and 55 to 65 with stable Graves' hyperthyroidism. Prospective prediction of ophthalmopathy was tested in an independent validation cohort of about 19 hyperthyroidism patients and 15 to 17 patients who later progressed to ophthalmopathy. General conclusions and limits of the study: During validation, the model predicted progression to ophthalmopathy a median of around six months ahead of onset, with around 71% sensitivity and less than 85% specificity. Ophthalmopathy was separated from stable hyperthyroidism by a 13 V-J signature model, with approximately 86% sensitivity and 81% to 83% specificity obtained in cross-validation and 80%/75% obtained in testing. Most expanded thyroid clonotypes (frequency above 0.001) were also detected in blood, a finding suggesting that blood repertoires may reflect thyroid immune responses. Sample size was not statistically predetermined, and blinding of investigators to group allocation was not performed.

The germline V gene sets CDR1 to SGDLS and CDR2 to YYNGEE. The trim is 3 bases for V and 2 bases for J, with a gap of 10 bases between the germline ends. The CDR3 starts with the cysteine, ends with the phenylalanine, and has 14 residues. Only the CDR3 portion is preserved as DNA: 42 bases, with reading frame beginning at the first base. TCR beta CDR3 regions were amplified from RNA transcripts. The TCR CDR3 was subjected to a first round of RT-PCR using the HTBI primer set and the Qiagen OneStep RT-PCR kit. A second multiplex PCR round built the libraries, followed by size selection and purification. Paired-end sequencing of the libraries was performed with 100 bp reads on an Illumina HiSeq2000. Processing in the source paper ran as follows. SOAPnuke was used to process the raw data, throwing out any read that contained adapters or uncalled bases, had a mean Phred below 15, or lacked an exact constant-primer or identifier match. COPE v1.2.5 was used to merge high-quality paired reads, and clonotypes were defined as unique nucleotide sequences. MiTCR v1.1 was used to align the clonotypes against IMGT TRBV, TRBD and TRBJ reference segments. The analysis included only V-J combinations with a frequency above 0.0001, which together covered 99.2% of the repertoires. A TCS score was defined as the ratio between F50 (clonal expansion) and ExV (chaos), using BLOSUM62-based TCRdist between CDR3 peptides within each V-J. Welch's t-statistics and random forest reduced fewer than 600 V-J features to fewer than 15, which were used in a naive Bayes classifier (R e1071). TCRdb trimmed public reads at Q25 via fastp, called clones via MiXCR and kept in-frame beta chains. Rows matching on CDR3 protein sequence are summarized as one entry with the most common DNA and genes. TCRdb's processing, not the study's, gives the V and J calls here. This sample lists about 380,000 distinct CDR3 sequences; less than 15% were detected once. The ten most abundant clones make up more than 20% of the sample.

Hyperthyroidism patients were newly diagnosed, had a disease duration of under 2 months, and were aged 18 to 65 years. Patients with uncontrolled infections, other autoimmune diseases, pregnancy or lactation were excluded. Diagnoses relied on clinical symptoms, serum thyroxine and TRAb, thyroid ultrasound and orbital computed tomography. Blood from progressor patients was drawn when they were first diagnosed with hyperthyroidism, before any ophthalmopathy symptoms appeared. PBMCs were isolated from 7.5 to 10 ml of fresh peripheral blood by Ficoll-Paque density gradient centrifugation. Progressor patients were initially diagnosed with Graves' hyperthyroidism and developed ophthalmopathy during follow-up. Trizol reagent was used to extract total RNA, and RNA quality was then checked on an Agilent 2100 Bioanalyzer.

The sequence came from a man younger than 40 with Graves' hyperthyroidism that later progressed to Graves' ophthalmopathy. Sequencing used blood. The receptor chain draws on TRBV9 and TRBJ2-3; the best D guess is TRBD1, with 6 bases matching. The CDR3 region has the sequence CASSAGQITDTQYF. The DNA reads as follows: TGTGCCAGCAGCGCCGGACAGATCACAGATACGCAGTATTTT.